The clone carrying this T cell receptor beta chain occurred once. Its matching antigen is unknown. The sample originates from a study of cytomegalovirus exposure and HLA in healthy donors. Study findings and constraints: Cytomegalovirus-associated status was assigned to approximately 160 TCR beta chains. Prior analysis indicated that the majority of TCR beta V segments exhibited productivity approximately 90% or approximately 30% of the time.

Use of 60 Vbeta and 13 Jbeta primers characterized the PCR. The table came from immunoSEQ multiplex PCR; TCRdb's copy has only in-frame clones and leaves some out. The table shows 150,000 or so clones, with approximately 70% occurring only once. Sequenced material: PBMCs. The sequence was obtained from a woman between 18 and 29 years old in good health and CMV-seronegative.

In nucleotides, the CDR3 is TGTGCCATCAGTGAGTCGAGGACAGGGAACACTGAAGCTTTCTTT. It encodes CAISESRTGNTEAFF. The V gene is TRBV10-3, the J gene TRBJ1-1; TRBD1 matches at 7 bases. Germline CDR1 ENHRY, CDR2 SYGVKD. V lost 0 bases to trimming and J lost 1 base; unmatched junction nucleotides: 2. There are 15 residues in the CDR3.